The clone carrying this T cell receptor beta chain turned up a few times. Its antigen is still unknown. Germline CDR1 and CDR2: MNHEY and SVGEGT. CDR3 length: 13 amino acids. V was clipped by 6 bases and J by 9 bases, with 15 bases between them. An Oncomine TCR Beta short-read assay was used to sequence the DNA from cultured CD4+ T cells. TCRdb processed the PCR reads anew with MiXCR; each CDR3 protein has one entry. The sample carries 25,000 to 30,000 distinct CDR3 sequences, 41% recorded once. This entry comes from a study of vaccination and CD4 T cells after COVID-19. Overall study: There were a few convalescent patients sampled at day 14 and again at days 161 to 241 post-vaccination.

The sample's time point: late sampling 161 to 241 days after vaccination in a few convalescent patients. As for treatment: approximately nine-day PBMC culture with coronavirus spike peptide pools or control peptides (ViraFEST assay). TCRs were sequenced by ViraFEST after antigen-specific T cells had been expanded with peptide pools. Cultures of PBMCs, two million per well, were set up with 9 to 10 IU/ml IL-2 and 10 ug/ml peptide pools. Study observations and caveats: Convalescent patients' median share of reactive clones seen only post-vaccination was approximately 85%.

This chain uses TRBV6-2 or TRBV6-3 with TRBJ1-5; D possibly corresponds to TRBD1 (6 bases). The sequence was obtained from a human donor who had recovered from COVID-19. The starting material was CD4+ T cells from blood, cultured in vitro, obtained about 7 months after SARS-CoV-2 vaccination. Here the CDR3 reads CASRPDGGAPQHF. The CDR3 nucleotides are TGTGCCAGCAGACCCGACGGGGGGGCGCCCCAGCATTTT.